A single sample gave rise to the 27 T cell receptor beta chains below, sequenced in a study of blood T cell repertoires in COVID-19. The repertoire was sequenced with immunoSEQ multiplex PCR; TCRdb's copy has only in-frame clones and lacks some. Of 230,000 or so clones in the sample, around 90% were seen once. Sample: peripheral blood. These TCRs come from a woman aged 60-75 years with COVID-19, enrolled during active disease.

In DNA form, the CDR3 reads TGTGCCAGCAGCTTAAGACAGGTGAACACTGAAGCTTTCTTT. Translation gives CASSLRQVNTEAFF. This chain uses TRBV7-3 with TRBJ1-1; tentatively, D is TRBD1 (6 bases). Germline V gene data show CDR1 as SGHTA and CDR2 as FQGTGA. This CDR3 is 14 amino acids long. V lost 1 base and J 0 bases, leaving 6 bases between the germline ends.

The J gene is TRBJ2-5, the V gene TRBV19; perhaps TRBD2 as D (5 bases). The germline V and J ends were trimmed by 3 bases and 5 bases, with 19 bases remaining between them. The germline CDR1 and CDR2 sequences are LNHDA and SQIVND (reference sequence). The CDR3 is 16 residues long. CDR3 loop: CASSISWTPLGETQYF. The CDR3 region has the DNA TGTGCCAGTAGTATCAGTTGGACTCCTCTAGGGGAGACCCAGTACTTC.

This chain uses TRBV9 with TRBJ1-4; D might be TRBD1 (6 bases). V lost 5 bases to trimming and J lost 10 bases, with 21 bases between them. This CDR3 is built from 15 residues. Germline CDR1 reads SGDLS; CDR2 reads YYNGEE. The CDR3 DNA reads as TGTGCCAGCAGTCCAAACGGACAGAGTTTGGGAAAACTGTTTTTT. This gives the protein CASSPNGQSLGKLFF.

The chain recombines TRBV7-2 with TRBJ1-5, with TRBD1 identical over 9 bases. The V gene's germline CDR1 is SGHTA and CDR2 FQGNSA. Losses at the gene ends were 5 bases for V and 1 base for J; bases not matched to a gene: 6. This CDR3 spans 16 amino acids. The CDR3 protein is CASSPDGTGSNQPQHF. CDR3 DNA: TGTGCCAGCAGCCCAGATGGGACAGGGAGCAATCAGCCCCAGCATTTT.

This chain connects TRBV27 to TRBJ1-4; tentatively, D is TRBD1 (5 bases). The CDR3 is 14 residues long. V was shortened by 6 bases and J by 7 bases, with 15 bases between the two germline ends. Per germline, CDR1 MNHEY and CDR2 SMNVEV (reference sequence). For the CDR3, the DNA is TGTGCCAGCAGCGCAGGGCGTCCGCTTGAAAAACTGTTTTTT. This sequence encodes CASSAGRPLEKLFF.

The rearrangement links TRBV7-2 to TRBJ2-3, with 7 bases identical to TRBD1. Germline values: CDR1 SGHTA, CDR2 FQGNSA. Germline trimming cut 5 bases from V and 6 bases from J; bases unmatched to any gene: 20. The CDR3 contains 18 residues. In DNA, the CDR3 is TGTGCCAGCAGCACCGTCCCCCGATCCGGGACAGCCGGGGATACGCAGTATTTT. Amino acid sequence: CASSTVPRSGTAGDTQYF.

This chain joins TRBV7-6 and TRBJ2-7, with 9 positions matching TRBD1. Germline CDR1 is SGHVS and CDR2 is FNYEAQ. CDR3 length equals 14 residues. The V segment lost 3 bases and the J segment 0 bases; nucleotides outside the gene matches: 0. DNA for the CDR3: TGTGCCAGCAGCTTGGACAGGGGCTCCTACGAGCAGTACTTC. Its translation: CASSLDRGSYEQYF.

Written as DNA, the CDR3 is TGTGCCAGCAGTAAAGGTAGGGGTTCGAGCACTGAAGCTTTCTTT. Amino acids: CASSKGRGSSTEAFF. The chain joins TRBV7-9 to TRBJ1-1; maybe TRBD1 (5 bases). Germline V gene lookup returns CDR1 SEHNR and CDR2 FQNEAQ (reference sequence). This CDR3 has 15 amino acids. V was pared by 6 bases and J by 4 bases, with 18 bases between.

V gene TRBV7-2 combines with J gene TRBJ1-2; possibly TRBD1 for D (5 bases). The CDR3 sequence is 16 residues long. Germline lookup yields CDR1 SGHTA and CDR2 FQGNSA. Trimming pared 5 bases from V and 4 bases from J, leaving 20 bases between. CDR3 nucleotide sequence: TGTGCCAGCAGCCGCGAACCTAGGGACTTCTCCTATGGCTACACCTTC. Residues: CASSREPRDFSYGYTF.

The rearrangement joins TRBV2 to TRBJ1-5; 8 nucleotides match TRBD1. The CDR3 is made up of 18 amino acids. The germline gives CDR1 SNHLY, CDR2 FYNNEI. J gave up 4 bases and V 6 bases, and 17 bases lay outside the gene matches. CDR3 sequence: CASSSPRQGPKFNQPQHF. The CDR3, as DNA: TGTGCCAGCAGCTCTCCTCGACAGGGGCCAAAATTTAATCAGCCCCAGCATTTT.

CDR3 nucleotides: TGTGCCAGCAGCCCGAGCGCCGGTACGCAGTATTTT. Protein sequence: CASSPSAGTQYF. V usage is TRBV9 and J usage is TRBJ2-3, with unresolved D. Trimming cost V 4 bases and J 8 bases, with 11 bases left between them. CDR1 SGDLS and CDR2 YYNGEE come from the germline V gene. This CDR3 spans 12 amino acids.

The V gene is TRBV29-1, the J gene TRBJ1-5; 8 positions match TRBD1. Germline V gene lookup returns CDR1 SQVTM and CDR2 ANQGSEA. The CDR3 is 13 residues long. The V gene end was trimmed by 6 bases and the J gene end by 1 base; junction bases not matched to a gene: 2. The CDR3 region is CSVGQGSNQPQHF. The CDR3 DNA sequence: TGCAGCGTAGGACAGGGAAGCAATCAGCCCCAGCATTTT.

The V and J genes are TRBV10-3 and TRBJ1-4; TRBD1 matches at 7 bases. CDR1 and CDR2 (germline): ENHRY, SYGVKD. CDR3 length: 16 amino acids. V was clipped by 0 bases and J by 5 bases; unmatched bases: 6. This CDR3 is CAISESKNRGNEKLFF. The DNA of the CDR3 is TGTGCCATCAGTGAGTCGAAAAACAGGGGAAATGAAAAACTGTTTTTT.

DNA for the CDR3: TGTGCCAGCAGCCAACAGGGGGCCCTTGAAGCTTTCTTT. As protein: CASSQQGALEAFF. This chain connects TRBV3-1 (or the pseudogene TRBV3-2) to TRBJ1-1; 8 nucleotides align to TRBD1. The V and J ends lost 2 bases and 7 bases, in that order; junction bases with no gene match: 3. This CDR3 comprises 13 residues. Germline V gene data show CDR1 as LGHDT and CDR2 as YNNKEL (reference sequence).

V is TRBV7-2 and J is TRBJ2-2; weak D call: TRBD2 (6 bases). Trimming shortened V by 7 bases and J by 2 bases, and 11 bases separated the two germline ends. Germline CDR1 reads SGHTA; CDR2 reads FQGNSA. CDR3 length: 14 amino acids. This CDR3 reads CASTGAYNTGELFF. CDR3 bases: TGTGCCAGCACGGGAGCCTATAACACCGGGGAGCTGTTTTTT. Combining the CDR3 with reference TRBV7-2 and TRBJ2-2 gives the whole variable domain GAGVSQSPSNKVTEKGKDVELRCDPISGHTALYWYRQSLGQGLEFLIYFQGNSAPDKSGLPSDRFSAERTGGSVSTLTIQRTQQEDSAVYLCASTGAYNTGELFFGEGSRLTVL.

This clone was observed once. CDR3 sequence (DNA): TGTGCCAGCAGCCAACTAGGGAAAACAGAGACCCAGTACTTC. Amino acids: CASSQLGKTETQYF. V gene TRBV2 combines with J gene TRBJ2-5; D is perhaps TRBD2 (5 bases). The V end was cut by 6 bases, the J end by 4 bases, with 15 bases between. Germline V gene data show CDR1 as SNHLY and CDR2 as FYNNEI. The CDR3 sequence is 14 residues long. Complete variable domain (other parts from reference TRBV2 and TRBJ2-5): EPEVTQTPSHQVTQMGQEVILRCVPISNHLYFYWYRQILGQKVEFLVSFYNNEISEKSEIFDDQFSVERPDGSNFTLKIRSTKLEDSAMYFCASSQLGKTETQYFGPGTRLLVL.

Here the CDR3 DNA reads TGTGCCAGCAGTCCGAGGCGGAACACTGAAGCTTTCTTT. Its translation: CASSPRRNTEAFF. This chain links TRBV6-2 or TRBV6-3 with TRBJ1-1; no firm D call. The V and J ends lost 5 bases and 1 base respectively, with 8 bases between them. This CDR3 is built from 13 residues. In germline, CDR1 is MNHEY, CDR2 SVGEGT.

The V gene is TRBV25-1, the J gene TRBJ2-1; the match to TRBD2 covers 8 bases. The J segment lost 7 bases and the V segment lost 1 base, leaving 15 bases of the junction unmatched. Germline V gene sequence: CDR1 MGHDK, CDR2 SYGVNS. There are 18 residues in the CDR3. The chain's CDR3 is CASSEFGAGARSGNEQFF. As DNA, the CDR3 is TGTGCCAGCAGTGAATTCGGAGCGGGGGCGCGATCGGGGAATGAGCAGTTCTTC.

V and J are TRBV3-1 (or the pseudogene TRBV3-2) and TRBJ1-4; 9 nucleotides match TRBD1. Germline V gene sequence: CDR1 LGHDT, CDR2 YNNKEL (reference sequence). Trimming took 7 bases from V and 2 from J; bases not matched to a gene: 2. The CDR3 is made up of 14 amino acids. The CDR3 protein is CASTGQGTNEKLFF. As DNA, the CDR3 is TGTGCCAGCACCGGACAGGGGACTAATGAAAAACTGTTTTTT.

This chain uses TRBV5-8 with TRBJ1-5, with 8 positions matching TRBD1. J lost 5 bases, V lost 4 bases, and 2 bases had no gene match. Germline values: CDR1 SGHTS, CDR2 YDEGEE. This CDR3 comprises 13 residues. CDR3 in amino acids: CASSLDRDQPQHF. The CDR3 DNA is TGTGCCAGCAGCCTGGACAGGGATCAGCCCCAGCATTTT.

This chain uses TRBV10-3 with TRBJ2-7, with D unclear. This CDR3 is built from 14 residues. Trimming stripped 2 bases from V and 5 bases from J, with 13 bases between. Germline assignment: CDR1 ENHRY and CDR2 SYGVKD. CDR3 amino acids: CAISERQALDEQYF. The CDR3 coding sequence is TGTGCCATCAGTGAGCGTCAGGCTTTGGACGAGCAGTACTTC.

The chain links TRBV3-1 (or the pseudogene TRBV3-2) to TRBJ2-3; TRBD2 aligns across 9 bases. This CDR3 spans 16 amino acids. Germline CDR1 is LGHDT and CDR2 is YNNKEL (reference sequence). After removal of 0 bases from V and 3 bases from J, the junction contained 4 bases not matched to a gene. As DNA, the CDR3 is TGTGCCAGCAGCCAAGAACAGCGGGGGGTTACAGATACGCAGTATTTT. Its protein product is CASSQEQRGVTDTQYF.

The chain has TRBV30 and TRBJ1-5; the match to TRBD1 covers 7 bases. The CDR3 has 15 residues. Germline lookup yields CDR1 GTSNPN and CDR2 SVGIG (reference sequence). Trimming at V came to 3 bases and at J to 1 base, leaving 6 bases not matched to a gene. The CDR3 sequence: CAWRRSRGSNQPQHF. CDR3 bases: TGTGCCTGGAGAAGAAGCAGGGGGAGCAATCAGCCCCAGCATTTT. The full variable domain, completed using reference TRBV30 and TRBJ1-5, is SQTIHQWPATLVQPVGSPLSLECTVEGTSNPNLYWYRQAAGRGLQLLFYSVGIGQISSEVPQNLSASRPQDRQFILSSKKLLLSDSGFYLCAWRRSRGSNQPQHFGDGTRLSIL.

The rearrangement joins TRBV2 to TRBJ1-1; 7 nucleotides agree with TRBD1. V gave up 7 bases and J gave up 5 bases; unmatched junction bases: 10. There are 14 residues in the CDR3. Germline loops: CDR1 SNHLY, CDR2 FYNNEI. CDR3 nucleotide sequence: TGTGCCAGCAAATCGACAGGGTTTAGGACTGAAGCTTTCTTT. The encoded protein is CASKSTGFRTEAFF.

The chain uses TRBV5-1 and TRBJ2-1; 9 bases are a match to TRBD1. CDR1 and CDR2 from the germline V gene are SGHRS and YFSETQ. V shed 6 bases and J 1 base; nucleotides not matched to a gene: 5. The CDR3 has 15 residues. CDR3 bases: TGCGCCAGCACCGAGGGGACAGGGTCCTACAATGAGCAGTTCTTC. This codes for CASTEGTGSYNEQFF.

V gene TRBV30 combines with J gene TRBJ2-5; no reliable D call. V was pared by 6 bases and J by 3 bases, with 5 bases between. This CDR3 is built from 10 residues. Germline V gene sequence: CDR1 GTSNPN, CDR2 SVGIG (reference sequence). The CDR3 protein is CACVEETQYF. CDR3 nucleotide sequence: TGTGCCTGCGTTGAAGAGACCCAGTACTTC.

V is TRBV2 and J is TRBJ1-5; a weak D match, TRBD1 (6 bases). V shed 7 bases and J shed 3 bases, with 13 bases lying between them. This CDR3 contains 14 residues. Germline V gene lookup returns CDR1 SNHLY and CDR2 FYNNEI. CDR3 DNA sequence: TGTGCCAGCAAGACAGGTAGAGACAATCAGCCCCAGCATTTT. Residues: CASKTGRDNQPQHF. Complete variable domain (other parts from reference TRBV2 and TRBJ1-5): EPEVTQTPSHQVTQMGQEVILRCVPISNHLYFYWYRQILGQKVEFLVSFYNNEISEKSEIFDDQFSVERPDGSNFTLKIRSTKLEDSAMYFCASKTGRDNQPQHFGDGTRLSIL.